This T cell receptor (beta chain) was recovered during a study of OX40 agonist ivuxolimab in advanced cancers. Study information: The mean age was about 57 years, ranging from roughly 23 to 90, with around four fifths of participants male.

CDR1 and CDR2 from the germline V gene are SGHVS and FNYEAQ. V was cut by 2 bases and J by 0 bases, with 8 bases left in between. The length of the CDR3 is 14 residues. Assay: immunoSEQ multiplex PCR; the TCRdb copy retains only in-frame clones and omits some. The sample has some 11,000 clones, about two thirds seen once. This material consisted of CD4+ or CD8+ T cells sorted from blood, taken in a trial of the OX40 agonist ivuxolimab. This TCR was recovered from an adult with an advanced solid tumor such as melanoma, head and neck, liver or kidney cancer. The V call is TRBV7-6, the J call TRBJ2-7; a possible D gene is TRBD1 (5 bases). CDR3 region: CASSLSGASYEQYF. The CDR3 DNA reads TGTGCCAGCAGCTTAAGTGGGGCCTCCTACGAGCAGTACTTC. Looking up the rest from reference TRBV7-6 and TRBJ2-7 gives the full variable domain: GAGVSQSPRYKVTKRGQDVALRCDPISGHVSLYWYRQALGQGPEFLTYFNYEAQQDKSGLPNDRFSAERPEGSISTLTIQRTEQRDSAMYRCASSLSGASYEQYFGPGTRLTVT.